What follows are 19 T cell receptor beta chains derived from one specimen sequenced in a study of cytotoxic CD8 clonotypes in ibrutinib-treated CLL. Assay: immunoSEQ multiplex PCR; the TCRdb copy retains only in-frame clones and omits some. Of 250,000 to 350,000 clones in the sample, more than 70% were seen once. This sample comprised PBMCs, obtained at disease progression, from a patient treated with ibrutinib. The receptors here all came from a human donor with chronic lymphocytic leukemia.

This clone was detected only once. V usage is TRBV5-8 and J usage is TRBJ1-6, with 7 bases identical to TRBD1. This CDR3 region has 14 residues. J gave up 11 bases and V 5 bases, and 10 bases lay outside the gene matches. CDR1 SGHTS and CDR2 YDEGEE come from the germline V gene. The CDR3 DNA reads TGTGCCAGCAGGGTGAGACAGGGTTTTCCACCCCTCCACTTT. Translation: CASRVRQGFPPLHF.

This chain links TRBV6-5 with TRBJ1-3, with D hard to call. Germline values: CDR1 MNHEY, CDR2 SVGAGI. This CDR3 has 16 residues. V dropped 0 bases and J dropped 2 bases, with 11 bases sitting between them. The CDR3 DNA reads as TGTGCCAGCAGTTACTCGCTGGGTTCTCCTGGAAACACCATATATTTT. Its protein is CASSYSLGSPGNTIYF.

The V and J genes are TRBV27 and TRBJ2-1; 9 bases align to TRBD2. The CDR3 is 17 residues long. Germline CDR1 MNHEY, CDR2 SMNVEV (reference sequence). The V segment lost 1 base and the J segment 4 bases; nucleotides outside the gene matches: 8. The CDR3 sequence: CASSLFVSGGLYNEQFF. Written as DNA, the CDR3 is TGTGCCAGCAGTTTATTTGTTAGCGGGGGCCTTTACAATGAGCAGTTCTTC.

The chain recombines TRBV5-6 with TRBJ2-5, with no clear D. Trimming pared 2 bases from V and 4 bases from J, leaving 6 bases between. The CDR3 spans 12 residues. Germline loops: CDR1 SGHDT, CDR2 YYEEEE. In DNA form, the CDR3 reads TGTGCCAGCAGCTTCTTCCCAGAGACCCAGTACTTC. This encodes CASSFFPETQYF.

This clone was detected only a few times. The rearrangement joins TRBV9 to TRBJ2-1, with 12 nucleotides matching TRBD2. V trimming: 3 bases; J trimming: 9 bases; junction bases outside the gene matches: 4. The CDR3 spans 14 residues. Per the germline V gene, CDR1 is SGDLS and CDR2 is YYNGEE. Here the CDR3 DNA reads TGTGCCAGCAGCGGACTAGCGGGAGTCACTGAGCAGTTCTTC. As protein: CASSGLAGVTEQFF.

This clone was seen a single time. This CDR3 is CASIRPGYGYTF. The CDR3 DNA sequence: TGTGCCAGCATCCGCCCGGGATATGGCTACACCTTC. This chain connects TRBV6-6 to TRBJ1-2; unclear D gene. This CDR3 has 12 residues. The germline CDR1 and CDR2 sequences are MNHNY and SVGAGI (reference sequence). The V and J ends lost 7 bases and 5 bases respectively, with 11 bases between them.

The chain combines TRBV27 with TRBJ1-2, with TRBD1 identical over 7 bases. The CDR3 extends over 14 amino acids. The trim removed 0 bases at V and 4 bases at J, leaving 2 bases unmatched. The germline V gene has CDR1 MNHEY and CDR2 SMNVEV (reference sequence). The CDR3 DNA reads as TGTGCCAGCAGTTTATCCCGGGACAGCTATGGCTACACCTTC. Amino acids: CASSLSRDSYGYTF.

The gene calls are TRBV28 and TRBJ1-4; TRBD1 aligns across 10 bases. V gave up 2 bases and J gave up 12 bases; unmatched junction bases: 0. CDR1 is MDHEN, CDR2 SYDVKM, per germline. The CDR3 contains 12 residues. DNA for the CDR3: TGTGCCAGCAGTTTAGGGACAGGGGAACTGTTTTTT. It is translated as CASSLGTGELFF.

This clone is a singleton in its sample. The chain carries TRBV7-2 and TRBJ2-3; 13 bases are a match to TRBD2. The CDR3 consists of 16 residues. The V segment lost 4 bases and the J segment 6 bases; nucleotides outside the gene matches: 7. The V gene's germline CDR1 is SGHTA and CDR2 FQGNSA. This CDR3 is CASSSGLAGPGDTQYF. The CDR3 DNA is TGTGCCAGCAGCTCGGGACTAGCGGGGCCTGGGGATACGCAGTATTTT.

The chain has TRBV7-8 and TRBJ2-7; 12 nucleotides match TRBD2. CDR1 and CDR2 from the germline V gene are SGHVS and FQNEAQ. J gave up 2 bases and V 4 bases, and 6 bases lay outside the gene matches. The CDR3 has 16 residues. CDR3 region: CASSSPTSGGTYEQYF. The CDR3 coding sequence is TGTGCCAGCAGCTCGCCCACTAGCGGGGGGACCTACGAGCAGTACTTC.

The rearrangement uses TRBV4-1 and TRBJ2-1; 8 nucleotides line up with TRBD1. Germline CDR1 and CDR2: MGHRA and YSYEKL. The CDR3 covers 17 residues. V lost 2 bases, J lost 0 bases, and 6 bases stayed unmatched. CDR3 sequence (DNA): TGCGCCAGCAGCCAATACAGGGGGACATACTCCTACAATGAGCAGTTCTTC. Its protein is CASSQYRGTYSYNEQFF.

The chain has TRBV2 and TRBJ2-1; TRBD2 matches 7 bases. The germline gives CDR1 SNHLY, CDR2 FYNNEI. The CDR3 loop spans 16 amino acids. J lost 5 bases, V lost 4 bases, and 11 bases had no gene match. This CDR3 reads CASSVSGFGRNNEQFF. CDR3 bases: TGTGCCAGCAGTGTATCCGGGTTCGGGAGGAACAATGAGCAGTTCTTC.

This clone was seen more than once but under ten times. The chain links TRBV5-4 to TRBJ2-2; D possibly corresponds to TRBD1 (5 bases). V shed 4 bases and J shed 6 bases, with 13 bases lying between them. The germline V gene has CDR1 SGHNT and CDR2 YYREEE (reference sequence). The CDR3 covers 14 residues. For the CDR3, the DNA is TGTGCCAGCAGCCGAGCAGGGTTGCCCGGGGAGCTGTTTTTT. It yields the protein CASSRAGLPGELFF.

The rearrangement uses TRBV28 and TRBJ2-7; the D gene is possibly TRBD1 (6 bases). The length of the CDR3 is 15 residues. V was cut by 6 bases and J by 4 bases, with 19 bases left in between. CDR1 is MDHEN and CDR2 is SYDVKM in the germline V gene. This chain's CDR3 is CASRSQQGVRYEQYF. The CDR3 DNA reads as TGTGCCAGCAGGTCCCAACAGGGCGTGAGGTACGAGCAGTACTTC.

The chain carries TRBV2 and TRBJ2-1, with 7 positions matching TRBD2. The CDR3 sequence is 14 residues long. The germline CDR1 and CDR2 sequences are SNHLY and FYNNEI. Germline trimming cut 5 bases from V and 7 bases from J; bases unmatched to any gene: 8. The CDR3 region is CASSPRTSVNEQFF. The DNA of the CDR3 is TGTGCCAGCAGTCCCCGTACTAGCGTAAATGAGCAGTTCTTC.

V and J are TRBV18 and TRBJ2-2; D may correspond to TRBD1 or TRBD2 (6 bases each). Trimming left V 3 bases short and J 6 bases short, with 11 bases between. The CDR3 runs 14 residues. From germline, CDR1 is KGHSH and CDR2 LQKENI. The CDR3 sequence is CASSPRDNPGELFF. CDR3 in DNA: TGTGCCAGCTCACCGCGGGACAATCCCGGGGAGCTGTTTTTT.

The chain uses TRBV4-1 and TRBJ1-1, with a possible D match to TRBD1 (6 bases). This CDR3 has 14 amino acids. The germline V gene encodes CDR1 MGHRA and CDR2 YSYEKL. Trimming pared 8 bases from V and 5 bases from J, leaving 18 bases between. CDR3 sequence (DNA): TGCGCCAGCTCAGTTGGGACAACCCGAACTGAAGCTTTCTTT. This codes for CASSVGTTRTEAFF.

V gene TRBV6-1 combines with J gene TRBJ1-2; D is possibly TRBD1 (6 bases). CDR1 is MNHNS, CDR2 SASEGT, per germline. V lost 6 bases to trimming and J lost 0 bases, with 11 bases between them. This CDR3 has 14 amino acids. In nucleotides, the CDR3 is TGTGCCAGCAGGAAAGGGGGAGCTAACTATGGCTACACCTTC. Its protein is CASRKGGANYGYTF.

The chain links TRBV9 to TRBJ2-1; 11 bases align to TRBD1. V lost 1 base and J lost 5; bases outside the gene matches: 5. The CDR3 has 16 amino acids. CDR1 is SGDLS and CDR2 is YYNGEE in the germline V gene. CDR3 coding DNA: TGTGCCAGCAGCGTATTCGGGACAGGGGGACACAATGAGCAGTTCTTC. Amino acid sequence: CASSVFGTGGHNEQFF.